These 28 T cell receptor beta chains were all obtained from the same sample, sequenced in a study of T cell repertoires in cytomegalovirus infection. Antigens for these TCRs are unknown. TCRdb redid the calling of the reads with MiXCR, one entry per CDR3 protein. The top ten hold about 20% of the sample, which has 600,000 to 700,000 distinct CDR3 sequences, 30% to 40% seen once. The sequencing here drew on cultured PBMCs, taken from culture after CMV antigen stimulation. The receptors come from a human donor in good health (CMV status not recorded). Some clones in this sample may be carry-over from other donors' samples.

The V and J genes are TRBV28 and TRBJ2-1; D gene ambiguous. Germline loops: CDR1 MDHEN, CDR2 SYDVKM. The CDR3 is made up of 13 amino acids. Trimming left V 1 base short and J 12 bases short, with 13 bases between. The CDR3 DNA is TGTGCCAGCAGTTTATCTCCGAGAACGGGGCAGTTCTTC. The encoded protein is CASSLSPRTGQFF.

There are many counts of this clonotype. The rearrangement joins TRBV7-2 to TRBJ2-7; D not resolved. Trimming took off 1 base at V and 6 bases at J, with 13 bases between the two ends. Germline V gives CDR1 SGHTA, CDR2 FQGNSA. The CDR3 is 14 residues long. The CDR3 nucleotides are TGTGCCAGCAGCTTAGTTACAACCTGGGGCGAGCAGTACTTC. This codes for CASSLVTTWGEQYF.

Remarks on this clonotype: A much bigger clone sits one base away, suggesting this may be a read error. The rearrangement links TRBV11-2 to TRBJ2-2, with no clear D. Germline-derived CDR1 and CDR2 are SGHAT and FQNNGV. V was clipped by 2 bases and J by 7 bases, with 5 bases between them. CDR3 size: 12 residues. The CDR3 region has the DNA TGTGCCAGCAGCTTAATGGTCGGGGAGCTGTTTTTT. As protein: CASSLMVGELFF.

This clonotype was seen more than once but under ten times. For the CDR3, the DNA is TGCAGTGCTAGGCCCACTAGCGGGGGGGACAATGAGCAGTTCTTC. It specifies CSARPTSGGDNEQFF. The V gene is TRBV20-1, the J gene TRBJ2-1; 13 bases agree with TRBD2. The germline V gene has CDR1 DFQATT and CDR2 SNEGSKA (reference sequence). This CDR3 region has 15 residues. The trim removed 3 bases at V and 5 bases at J, leaving 4 bases unmatched.

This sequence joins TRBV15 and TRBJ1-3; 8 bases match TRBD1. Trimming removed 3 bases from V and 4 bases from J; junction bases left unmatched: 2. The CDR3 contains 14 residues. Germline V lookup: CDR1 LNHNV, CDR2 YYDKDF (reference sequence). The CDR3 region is CATSRDRVGNTIYF. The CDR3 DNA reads TGTGCCACCAGCAGGGACAGGGTCGGAAACACCATATATTTT. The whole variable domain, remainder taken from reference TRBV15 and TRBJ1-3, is DAMVIQNPRYQVTQFGKPVTLSCSQTLNHNVMYWYQQKSSQAPKLLFHYYDKDFNNEADTPDNFQSRRPNTSFCFLDIRSPGLGDTAMYLCATSRDRVGNTIYFGEGSWLTVV.

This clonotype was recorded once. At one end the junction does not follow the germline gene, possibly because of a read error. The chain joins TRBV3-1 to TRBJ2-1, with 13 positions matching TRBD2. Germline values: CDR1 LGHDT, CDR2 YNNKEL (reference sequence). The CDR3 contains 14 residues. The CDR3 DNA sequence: TGTGCCAGCAGCCCGACTAGCGGGGGGAATGAGCAGTTGTTC. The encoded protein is CASSPTSGGNEQLF.

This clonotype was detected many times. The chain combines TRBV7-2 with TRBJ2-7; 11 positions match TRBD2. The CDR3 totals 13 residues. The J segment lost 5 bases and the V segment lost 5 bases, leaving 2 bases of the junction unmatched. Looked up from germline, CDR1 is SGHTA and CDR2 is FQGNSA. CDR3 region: CASSPGLADEQYF. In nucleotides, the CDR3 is TGTGCCAGCAGCCCGGGACTAGCGGACGAGCAGTACTTC.

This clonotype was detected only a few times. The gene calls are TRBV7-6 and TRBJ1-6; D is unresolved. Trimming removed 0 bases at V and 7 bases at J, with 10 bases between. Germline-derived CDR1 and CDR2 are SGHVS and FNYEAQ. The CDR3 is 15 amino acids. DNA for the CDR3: TGTGCCAGCAGCTTAGCGGTCCCGGGCAATTCACCCCTCCACTTT. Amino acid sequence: CASSLAVPGNSPLHF.

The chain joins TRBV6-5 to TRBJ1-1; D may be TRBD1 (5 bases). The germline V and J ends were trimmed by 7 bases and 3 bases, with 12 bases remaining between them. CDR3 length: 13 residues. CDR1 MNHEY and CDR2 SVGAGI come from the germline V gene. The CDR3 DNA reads TGTGCCAGCACCGGGACGGTATACACTGAAGCTTTCTTT. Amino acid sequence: CASTGTVYTEAFF.

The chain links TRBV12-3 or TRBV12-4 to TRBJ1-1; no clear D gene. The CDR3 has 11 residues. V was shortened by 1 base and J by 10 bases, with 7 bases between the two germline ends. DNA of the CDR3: TGTGCCAGCAGTTTAGGCGGTGGAGCTTTCTTT. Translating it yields CASSLGGGAFF.

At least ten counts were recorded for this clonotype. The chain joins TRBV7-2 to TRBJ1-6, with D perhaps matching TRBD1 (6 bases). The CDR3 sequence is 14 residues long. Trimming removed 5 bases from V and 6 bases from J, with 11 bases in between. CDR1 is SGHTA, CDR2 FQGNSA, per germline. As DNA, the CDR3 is TGTGCCAGCAGCCGGGGGGGCATTAATTCACCCCTCCACTTT. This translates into CASSRGGINSPLHF.

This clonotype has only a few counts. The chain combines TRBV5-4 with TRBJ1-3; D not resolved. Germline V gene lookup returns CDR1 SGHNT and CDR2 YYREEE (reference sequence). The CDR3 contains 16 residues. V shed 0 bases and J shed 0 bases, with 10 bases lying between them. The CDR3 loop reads CASSLGASRSGNTIYF. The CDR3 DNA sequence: TGTGCCAGCAGCTTGGGGGCCAGCCGCTCTGGAAACACCATATATTTT.

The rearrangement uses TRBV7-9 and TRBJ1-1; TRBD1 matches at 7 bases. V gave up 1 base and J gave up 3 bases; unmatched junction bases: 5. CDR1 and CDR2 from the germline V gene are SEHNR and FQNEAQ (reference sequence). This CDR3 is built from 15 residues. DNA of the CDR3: TGTGCCAGCAGCTTAGTTCTAGGGGGCTACACTGAAGCTTTCTTT. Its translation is CASSLVLGGYTEAFF.

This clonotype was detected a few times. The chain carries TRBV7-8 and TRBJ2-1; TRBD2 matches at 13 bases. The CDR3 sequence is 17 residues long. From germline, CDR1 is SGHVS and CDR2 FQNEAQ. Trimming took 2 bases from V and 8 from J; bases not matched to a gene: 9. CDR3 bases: TGTGCCAGCAGCTTATTTACTAGCGGGGGGGCCTTACATGAGCAGTTCTTC. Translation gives CASSLFTSGGALHEQFF.

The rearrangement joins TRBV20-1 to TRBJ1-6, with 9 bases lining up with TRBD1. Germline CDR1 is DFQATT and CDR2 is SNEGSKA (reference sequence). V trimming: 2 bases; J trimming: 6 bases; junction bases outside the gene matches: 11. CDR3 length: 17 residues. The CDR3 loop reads CSARHLFRDRVNSPLHF. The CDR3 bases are TGCAGTGCTAGACACCTTTTCAGGGACAGGGTTAATTCACCCCTCCACTTT.

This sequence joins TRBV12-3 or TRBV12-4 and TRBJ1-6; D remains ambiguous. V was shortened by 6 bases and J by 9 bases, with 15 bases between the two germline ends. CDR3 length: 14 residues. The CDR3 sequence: CASSRLVDFSPLHF. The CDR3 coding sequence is TGTGCCAGCAGCCGGCTTGTGGACTTTTCACCCCTCCACTTT.

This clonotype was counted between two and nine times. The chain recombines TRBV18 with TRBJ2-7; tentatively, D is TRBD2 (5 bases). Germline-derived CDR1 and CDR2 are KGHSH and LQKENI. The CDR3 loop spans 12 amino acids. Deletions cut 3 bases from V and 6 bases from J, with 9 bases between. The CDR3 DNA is TGTGCCAGCTCACCTACCGAGGGCGAGCAGTACTTC. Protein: CASSPTEGEQYF.

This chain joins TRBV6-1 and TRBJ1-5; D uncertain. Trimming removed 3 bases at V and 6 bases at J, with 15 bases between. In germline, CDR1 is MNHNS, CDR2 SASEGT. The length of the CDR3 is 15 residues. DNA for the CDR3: TGTGCCAGCAGTGATTATTCACGGCGAGGTCAGCCCCAGCATTTT. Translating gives CASSDYSRRGQPQHF.

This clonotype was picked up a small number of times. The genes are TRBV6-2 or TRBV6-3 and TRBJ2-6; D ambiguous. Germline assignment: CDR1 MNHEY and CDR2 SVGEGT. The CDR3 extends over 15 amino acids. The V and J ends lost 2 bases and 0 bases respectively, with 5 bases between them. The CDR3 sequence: CASSYGSSGANVLTF. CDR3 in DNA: TGTGCCAGCAGTTACGGCAGCTCTGGGGCCAACGTCCTGACTTTC.

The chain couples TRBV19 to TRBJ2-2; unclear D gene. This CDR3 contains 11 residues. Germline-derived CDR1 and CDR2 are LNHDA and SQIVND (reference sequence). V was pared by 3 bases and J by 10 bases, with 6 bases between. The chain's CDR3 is CASSIRVELFF. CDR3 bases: TGTGCCAGTAGTATCCGGGTGGAGCTGTTTTTT.

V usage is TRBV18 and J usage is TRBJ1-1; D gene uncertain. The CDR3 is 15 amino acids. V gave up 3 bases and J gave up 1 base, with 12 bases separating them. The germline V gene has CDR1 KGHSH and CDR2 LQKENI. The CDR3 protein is CASSPEGLGNTEAFF. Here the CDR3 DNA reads TGTGCCAGCTCACCTGAGGGTCTGGGGAACACTGAAGCTTTCTTT.

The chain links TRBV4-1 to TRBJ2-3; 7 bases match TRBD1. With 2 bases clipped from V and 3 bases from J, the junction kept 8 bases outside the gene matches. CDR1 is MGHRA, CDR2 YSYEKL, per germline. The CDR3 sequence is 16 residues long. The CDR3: CASSQLRQGATDTQYF. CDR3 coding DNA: TGCGCCAGCAGCCAACTGAGACAGGGAGCGACAGATACGCAGTATTTT.

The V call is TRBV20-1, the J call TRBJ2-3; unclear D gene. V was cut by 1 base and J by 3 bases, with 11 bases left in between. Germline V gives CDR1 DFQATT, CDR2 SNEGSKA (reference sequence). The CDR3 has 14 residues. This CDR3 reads CSARGWAETDTQYF. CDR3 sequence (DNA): TGCAGTGCTAGAGGCTGGGCCGAGACAGATACGCAGTATTTT.

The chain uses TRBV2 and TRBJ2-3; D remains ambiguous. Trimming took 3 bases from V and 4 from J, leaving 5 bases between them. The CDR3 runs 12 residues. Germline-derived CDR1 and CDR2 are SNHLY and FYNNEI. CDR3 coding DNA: TGTGCCAGCAGTGATCATTCAGATACGCAGTATTTT. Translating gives CASSDHSDTQYF.

The CDR3 DNA is TGTGCCAGCACGGGGGCTACTTTGAGCGAGCAGTACTTC. This gives the protein CASTGATLSEQYF. The chain is built from TRBV6-6 and TRBJ2-7, with D perhaps matching TRBD1 or TRBD2 (6 bases each). Germline CDR1 is MNHNY and CDR2 is SVGAGI (reference sequence). The CDR3 contains 13 residues. The V and J ends lost 7 bases and 6 bases respectively, with 16 bases between them.

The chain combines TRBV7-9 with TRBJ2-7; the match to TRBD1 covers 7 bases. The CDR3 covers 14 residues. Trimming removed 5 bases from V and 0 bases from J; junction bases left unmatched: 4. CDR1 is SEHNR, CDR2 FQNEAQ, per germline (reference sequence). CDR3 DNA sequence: TGTGCCAGCAGCAAGGGACAGAACTCCTACGAGCAGTACTTC. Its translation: CASSKGQNSYEQYF.

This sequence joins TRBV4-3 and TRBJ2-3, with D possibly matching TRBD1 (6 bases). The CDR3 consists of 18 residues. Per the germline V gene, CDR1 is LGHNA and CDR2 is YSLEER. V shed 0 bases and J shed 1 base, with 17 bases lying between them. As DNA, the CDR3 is TGCGCCAGCAGCCAAGATCCCGCGACAGGCGAACGCACAGATACGCAGTATTTT. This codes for CASSQDPATGERTDTQYF.

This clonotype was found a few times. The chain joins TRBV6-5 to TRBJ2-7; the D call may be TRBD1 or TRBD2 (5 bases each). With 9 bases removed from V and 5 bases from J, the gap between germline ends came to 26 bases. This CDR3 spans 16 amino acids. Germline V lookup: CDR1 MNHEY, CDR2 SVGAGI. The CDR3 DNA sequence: TGTGCCAGAACGAGGGGTGGTTTATGGGCAAAGAACGAGCAGTACTTC. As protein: CARTRGGLWAKNEQYF.